The 30 T cell receptor beta chains below all came from one sample that was sequenced in a study of T cell responses to AZD1222 COVID-19 vaccine. Assay used: immunoSEQ multiplex PCR; TCRdb lists only in-frame clones, some missing. The profile shows about 140,000 clones, 70% to 90% of them singletons. Sequenced material: peripheral blood, taken on day 0 of AZD1222 vaccination. The receptors shown here come from an adult in good health.

The chain uses TRBV6-1 and TRBJ1-2; TRBD1 might be the D (5 bases). V was trimmed by 2 bases and J by 4 bases, leaving 11 bases between them. The length of the CDR3 is 14 residues. In germline, CDR1 is MNHNS, CDR2 SASEGT. CDR3 sequence: CASSETQGIYGYTF. Here the CDR3 DNA reads TGTGCCAGCAGTGAAACGCAGGGTATCTATGGCTACACCTTC.

The chain links TRBV5-1 to TRBJ2-7; no definite D call. The CDR3 loop spans 16 amino acids. In germline, CDR1 is SGHRS, CDR2 YFSETQ. V was shortened by 4 bases and J by 3 bases, with 20 bases between the two germline ends. The CDR3 DNA sequence: TGCGCCAGCAGCCCCTCTACGAGTTCGATCATCTACGAGCAGTACTTC. Translation gives CASSPSTSSIIYEQYF.

The chain has TRBV29-1 and TRBJ1-1; D unresolved. V gave up 6 bases and J gave up 0 bases, with 11 bases separating them. CDR3 length equals 13 residues. Germline-derived CDR1 and CDR2 are SQVTM and ANQGSEA. This CDR3 is CSVAAVMNTEAFF. The CDR3 DNA is TGCAGCGTCGCGGCGGTAATGAACACTGAAGCTTTCTTT.

CDR3 residues: CASSYDGTEAFF. In nucleotides, the CDR3 is TGTGCCAGCAGTTATGACGGGACTGAAGCTTTCTTT. The chain recombines TRBV7-9 with TRBJ1-1; D is unclear. CDR1 is SEHNR and CDR2 is FQNEAQ in the germline V gene (reference sequence). Trimming removed 6 bases from V and 5 bases from J, with 10 bases in between. The CDR3 totals 12 residues.

The chain is built from TRBV5-4 and TRBJ1-5; D is unresolved. The CDR3 sequence is 15 residues long. V was clipped by 3 bases and J by 4 bases, with 14 bases between them. Germline V gene data show CDR1 as SGHNT and CDR2 as YYREEE (reference sequence). Here the CDR3 reads CASSSGIGENQPQHF. The CDR3, as DNA: TGTGCCAGCAGCTCCGGTATTGGGGAAAATCAGCCCCAGCATTTT.

Written as DNA, the CDR3 is TGCGCCAGCAGCCTGGGGGACCGAAACACCGGGGAGCTGTTTTTT. Residues: CASSLGDRNTGELFF. The chain recombines TRBV5-1 with TRBJ2-2, with D perhaps given as TRBD1 or TRBD2 (5 bases each). This CDR3 contains 15 residues. Between the trimmed V and J ends, which lost 4 bases and 2 bases, there was a span of 12 bases. Germline loops: CDR1 SGHRS, CDR2 YFSETQ.

In this sample, this clone turned up once. This chain links TRBV29-1 with TRBJ2-1; either TRBD1 or TRBD2 may fit D (5 bases each). Germline assignment: CDR1 SQVTM and CDR2 ANQGSEA. This CDR3 region has 14 residues. Trimming removed 4 bases at V and 10 bases at J, with 20 bases between. The CDR3 loop is CSVGRDGTIGEQFF. CDR3 coding DNA: TGCAGCGTTGGACGGGACGGCACAATTGGGGAGCAGTTCTTC.

This chain joins TRBV25-1 and TRBJ1-2, with a possible D match to TRBD1 (6 bases). Trimming stripped 3 bases from V and 4 bases from J, with 18 bases between. The CDR3 spans 16 residues. Germline CDR1 and CDR2: MGHDK and SYGVNS. CDR3 loop: CASSDPGRAGAYGYTF. The CDR3 DNA follows: TGTGCCAGCAGTGACCCTGGCAGGGCAGGGGCCTATGGCTACACCTTC.

The chain joins TRBV21-1 to TRBJ1-2; the listed D gene, TRBD1, was not tested against the DNA. TRBV21-1 is labeled a pseudogene. This CDR3 spans 14 amino acids. DNA for the CDR3: TGTGCCAGCAGCAAAACGACAGGTTATTATGGCTACACCTTC. Protein sequence: CASSKTTGYYGYTF.

This clone was seen more than once but under ten times. This sequence joins TRBV6-4 and TRBJ1-6; 7 nucleotides match TRBD1. V shed 3 bases and J 6 bases; nucleotides not matched to a gene: 2. This CDR3 comprises 14 residues. Germline V lookup: CDR1 MRHNA, CDR2 SNTAGT. For the CDR3, the DNA is TGTGCCAGCAGTGAGACAGGGAGTAATTCACCCCTCCACTTT. Translated: CASSETGSNSPLHF.

DNA of the CDR3: TGCGCCAGCAGCTTCCGGACAGGGGCTGGTGAGACCCAGTACTTC. Translating gives CASSFRTGAGETQYF. The chain joins TRBV5-1 to TRBJ2-5, with 9 bases lining up with TRBD1. V dropped 2 bases and J dropped 5; count of bases not matched to a gene: 7. The CDR3 loop spans 15 amino acids. Germline-derived CDR1 and CDR2 are SGHRS and YFSETQ. Filled out from reference TRBV5-1 and TRBJ2-5, the complete variable domain reads KAGVTQTPRYLIKTRGQQVTLSCSPISGHRSVSWYQQTPGQGLQFLFEYFSETQRNKGNFPGRFSGRQFSNSRSEMNVSTLELGDSALYLCASSFRTGAGETQYFGPGTRLLVL.

J is TRBJ1-6 and V is TRBV19; weak D call: TRBD1 (6 bases). The CDR3 covers 15 residues. Germline loops: CDR1 LNHDA, CDR2 SQIVND (reference sequence). The V and J ends lost 3 bases and 6 bases respectively, with 12 bases between them. DNA for the CDR3: TGTGCCAGTAGTATCCCTACAGGGAGTAATTCACCCCTCCACTTT. Translated, it gives CASSIPTGSNSPLHF.

The rearrangement uses TRBV16 and TRBJ1-2; 9 bases line up with TRBD1. CDR3 length equals 16 residues. Trimming cost V 3 bases and J 7 bases; bases outside gene matches: 12. CDR1 KGHSY and CDR2 FQNENV come from the germline V gene. The CDR3, as DNA: TGTGCCAGCAGCCATACCGAACAGGGGGCGCACCCTGGCTACACCTTC. It translates to CASSHTEQGAHPGYTF.

The rearrangement uses TRBV6-2 or TRBV6-3 and TRBJ2-7; perhaps TRBD1 as D (6 bases). V was pared by 3 bases and J by 5 bases, with 17 bases between. The germline V gene encodes CDR1 MNHEY and CDR2 SVGEGT. The CDR3 is 15 amino acids. As DNA, the CDR3 is TGTGCCAGCAGTTATTTTACAGGGCCCTGGGACGAGCAGTACTTC. Protein sequence: CASSYFTGPWDEQYF.

In its sample, this clone was seen a few times. This chain joins TRBV19 and TRBJ2-7; D is perhaps TRBD2 (5 bases). The V end lost 6 bases, the J end lost 7 bases, and 19 bases lay between the germline ends. Germline lookup yields CDR1 LNHDA and CDR2 SQIVND (reference sequence). This CDR3 has 14 residues. In DNA, the CDR3 is TGTGCCAGTAGAAGCCTGGAGGCTACGAGGGAGCAGTACTTC. Translated: CASRSLEATREQYF.

This rearrangement joins TRBV5-4 to TRBJ2-1, with 8 bases identical to TRBD2. The germline gives CDR1 SGHNT, CDR2 YYREEE (reference sequence). J was trimmed by 0 bases and V by 2 bases; bases with no gene match: 1. CDR3 length: 15 amino acids. CDR3 in DNA: TGTGCCAGCAGCTTCGGGGGGGCCTCCTACAATGAGCAGTTCTTC. Its translation: CASSFGGASYNEQFF.

V and J are TRBV9 and TRBJ1-6; D is ambiguous. The germline CDR1 and CDR2 sequences are SGDLS and YYNGEE. V lost 3 bases and J 7 bases, leaving 14 bases between the germline ends. The CDR3 is 15 residues long. In DNA, the CDR3 is TGTGCCAGCAGCGCCGCCAACAGAGCAAATTCACCCCTCCACTTT. As protein: CASSAANRANSPLHF. The full variable domain, in which reference TRBV9 and TRBJ1-6 provide the parts outside the CDR3, is DSGVTQTPKHLITATGQRVTLRCSPRSGDLSVYWYQQSLDQGLQFLIQYYNGEERAKGNILERFSAQQFPDLHSELNLSSLELGDSALYFCASSAANRANSPLHFGNGTRLTVT.

V usage is TRBV6-5 and J usage is TRBJ1-3; D gene unclear. Trimming left V 7 bases short and J 0 bases short, with 4 bases between. The germline V gene encodes CDR1 MNHEY and CDR2 SVGAGI. This CDR3 has 12 amino acids. The CDR3, as DNA: TGTGCCAGCACAAGCTCTGGAAACACCATATATTTT. As protein: CASTSSGNTIYF.

The rearrangement uses TRBV6-5 and TRBJ2-3, with D maybe TRBD2 (6 bases). From germline, CDR1 is MNHEY and CDR2 SVGAGI. The CDR3 loop spans 15 amino acids. Trimming pared 6 bases from V and 1 base from J, leaving 14 bases between. The CDR3 protein is CASRSEEGGTDTQYF. For the CDR3, the DNA is TGTGCCAGCAGATCAGAGGAGGGTGGCACAGATACGCAGTATTTT.

The chain uses TRBV27 and TRBJ2-7; a possible D gene is TRBD1 (5 bases). The V gene lost 6 bases and the J gene lost 2 bases, with 5 bases spanning the gap. The CDR3 has 11 amino acids. CDR1 MNHEY and CDR2 SMNVEV come from the germline V gene (reference sequence). The CDR3: CASRGAYEQYF. CDR3 bases: TGTGCCAGCAGAGGGGCCTACGAGCAGTACTTC.

The rearrangement links TRBV27 to TRBJ2-7; D remains unclear. V was clipped by 3 bases and J by 2 bases, with 14 bases between them. The germline V gene has CDR1 MNHEY and CDR2 SMNVEV (reference sequence). The CDR3 length is 15 residues. CDR3 residues: CASSFSTARTYEQYF. The CDR3 nucleotides are TGTGCCAGCAGTTTCAGTACAGCGAGAACCTACGAGCAGTACTTC.

This sequence joins TRBV9 and TRBJ1-4, with D possibly TRBD1 on 6 matching bases. The V gene lost 0 bases and the J gene lost 8 bases, with 20 bases spanning the gap. Germline CDR1 SGDLS, CDR2 YYNGEE. The CDR3 totals 17 residues. CDR3 bases: TGTGCCAGCAGCGTAGAGTTGGGGGGCGAATCAGGGGAAAAACTGTTTTTT. Its protein product is CASSVELGGESGEKLFF.

V is TRBV18 and J is TRBJ1-1; D gene unclear. CDR3 length: 14 residues. Germline V CDR1 and CDR2: KGHSH, LQKENI. With 4 bases removed from V and 0 bases from J, the gap between germline ends came to 9 bases. CDR3 DNA: TGTGCCAGCTCACTGTCACGGCTGAACACTGAAGCTTTCTTT. Translating it yields CASSLSRLNTEAFF. The complete variable domain, with remaining parts taken from reference TRBV18 and TRBJ1-1, reads NAGVMQNPRHLVRRRGQEARLRCSPMKGHSHVYWYRQLPEEGLKFMVYLQKENIIDESGMPKERFSAEFPKEGPSILRIQQVVRGDSAAYFCASSLSRLNTEAFFGQGTRLTVV.

The chain employs TRBV27 and TRBJ1-1; D unresolved. The CDR3 has 12 residues. Deletions cut 6 bases from V and 3 bases from J, with 8 bases between. Per germline, CDR1 MNHEY and CDR2 SMNVEV (reference sequence). The CDR3 bases are TGTGCCAGCAGGGATGAATACACTGAAGCTTTCTTT. Its protein is CASRDEYTEAFF.

The V gene is TRBV2, the J gene TRBJ2-1, with D possibly called TRBD1 or TRBD2 (6 bases each). Germline values: CDR1 SNHLY, CDR2 FYNNEI. The CDR3 consists of 14 residues. Between the trimmed V and J ends, which lost 7 bases and 2 bases, there was a span of 12 bases. The CDR3 bases are TGTGCCAGCAAGCTGGGGGGCACCTACAATGAGCAGTTCTTC. Protein product: CASKLGGTYNEQFF.

The chain couples TRBV6-4 to TRBJ2-2; 7 bases fit TRBD1. V lost 2 bases and J lost 8; bases outside the gene matches: 5. This CDR3 region has 14 residues. Looked up from germline, CDR1 is MRHNA and CDR2 is SNTAGT. CDR3 region: CASSDLPGQGELFF. CDR3 DNA sequence: TGTGCCAGCAGTGACCTTCCGGGACAGGGGGAGCTGTTTTTT.

J is TRBJ1-2 and V is TRBV7-2; D is undetermined. This CDR3 is 15 amino acids long. CDR1 SGHTA and CDR2 FQGNSA come from the germline V gene. The V end was cut by 0 bases, the J end by 4 bases, with 12 bases between. CDR3 nucleotide sequence: TGTGCCAGCAGCTTAGCGGACGGTGCCATCTATGGCTACACCTTC. This gives the protein CASSLADGAIYGYTF.

The chain links TRBV2 to TRBJ1-2; the D gene is possibly TRBD1 (5 bases). This CDR3 spans 14 amino acids. The V end lost 2 bases, the J end lost 8 bases, and 15 bases lay between the germline ends. The germline gives CDR1 SNHLY, CDR2 FYNNEI. The CDR3 protein is CASSERDPAGGYTF. The CDR3 bases are TGTGCCAGCAGTGAAAGGGACCCGGCAGGCGGCTACACCTTC.

V gene TRBV5-1 combines with J gene TRBJ2-7, with 7 bases fitting TRBD1. CDR3 size: 15 residues. V lost 0 bases to trimming and J lost 8 bases; unmatched junction nucleotides: 11. Germline V gene sequence: CDR1 SGHRS, CDR2 YFSETQ. The chain's CDR3 is CASSLDSDRAVKQYF. The CDR3 region has the DNA TGCGCCAGCAGCTTGGATAGTGACAGGGCGGTAAAGCAGTACTTC. Full variable domain (remainder filled in from reference TRBV5-1 and TRBJ2-7): KAGVTQTPRYLIKTRGQQVTLSCSPISGHRSVSWYQQTPGQGLQFLFEYFSETQRNKGNFPGRFSGRQFSNSRSEMNVSTLELGDSALYLCASSLDSDRAVKQYFGPGTRLTVT.

J is TRBJ2-7 and V is TRBV5-1, with 8 bases fitting TRBD1. CDR3 size: 14 residues. The germline V gene encodes CDR1 SGHRS and CDR2 YFSETQ. The ends lost 2 bases at V and 4 bases at J; junction bases unmatched: 5. As DNA, the CDR3 is TGCGCCAGCAGCTTCCCAGGGGGCGATTACGAGCAGTACTTC. Amino acids: CASSFPGGDYEQYF.